Listed here are 25 T cell receptor beta chains from one sample, sequenced in a study of control samples from healthy donors and cancer patients. TCRdb keeps only in-frame clones here, not all; method: immunoSEQ multiplex PCR. The sample contains more than 85,000 clones, approximately 88% of which appear only once. Specimen: PBMCs. These receptors came from a man between 65 and 79 years old with lung cancer.

The rearrangement joins TRBV14 to TRBJ1-1; tentative D call: TRBD1 (5 bases). The V and J ends lost 0 bases and 4 bases respectively, with 12 bases between them. The germline CDR1 and CDR2 sequences are SGHDN and FVKESK. This CDR3 has 15 residues. In DNA, the CDR3 is TGTGCCAGCAGCCAAGATGCCCGGGGCGGCACTGAAGCTTTCTTT. Residues: CASSQDARGGTEAFF.

This clone was recorded only once. The J gene is TRBJ1-2, the V gene TRBV3-1 (or the pseudogene TRBV3-2); 12 nucleotides align to TRBD1. The CDR3 length is 18 residues. Germline loops: CDR1 LGHDT, CDR2 YNNKEL (reference sequence). V lost 1 base to trimming and J lost 6 bases; unmatched junction nucleotides: 12. The CDR3 region is CASSQGRGRDRGRDGYTF. CDR3 DNA sequence: TGTGCCAGCAGCCAAGGACGGGGCCGGGACAGGGGGCGAGATGGCTACACCTTC.

The V call is TRBV19, the J call TRBJ1-1; D is undetermined. The CDR3 is 13 amino acids. Per the germline V gene, CDR1 is LNHDA and CDR2 is SQIVND (reference sequence). Trimming pared 5 bases from V and 0 bases from J, leaving 7 bases between. CDR3 amino acids: CASSGRVNTEAFF. The CDR3 DNA reads as TGTGCCAGTAGTGGAAGAGTGAACACTGAAGCTTTCTTT. Together with reference TRBV19 and TRBJ1-1, the CDR3 gives the full variable domain: DGGITQSPKYLFRKEGQNVTLSCEQNLNHDAMYWYRQDPGQGLRLIYYSQIVNDFQKGDIAEGYSVSREKKESFPLTVTSAQKNPTAFYLCASSGRVNTEAFFGQGTRLTVV.

The chain links TRBV18 to TRBJ2-7, with 12 nucleotides matching TRBD2. CDR3 size: 14 residues. Germline V CDR1 and CDR2: KGHSH, LQKENI. V was pared by 5 bases and J by 2 bases, with 1 base of the junction left unmatched. CDR3 amino acids: CASSSSGGAYEQYF. The CDR3, as DNA: TGTGCCAGCTCATCTAGCGGGGGGGCCTACGAGCAGTACTTC.

This clone was observed a few times. The genes are TRBV20-1 and TRBJ1-1; D perhaps matches TRBD1 (5 bases). This CDR3 spans 13 amino acids. V was cut by 3 bases and J by 1 base, with 9 bases left in between. Germline loops: CDR1 DFQATT, CDR2 SNEGSKA (reference sequence). CDR3 sequence: CSASGRANTEAFF. Written as DNA, the CDR3 is TGCAGTGCTAGTGGCAGGGCGAACACTGAAGCTTTCTTT.

The chain couples TRBV12-3 or TRBV12-4 to TRBJ1-2; D not certain. This CDR3 has 13 amino acids. V was trimmed by 2 bases and J by 8 bases, leaving 12 bases between them. CDR3 sequence (DNA): TGTGCCAGCAGTTTACGGCCCTCAGAGGGCTACACCTTC. Encoded protein: CASSLRPSEGYTF.

The genes are TRBV10-1 and TRBJ2-1; 7 bases are a match to TRBD1. There are 14 residues in the CDR3. Per germline, CDR1 WNHNN and CDR2 SYGVQD (reference sequence). V was pared by 0 bases and J by 8 bases, with 4 bases of the junction left unmatched. CDR3 sequence reads: CASSESTGRYEQFF. The CDR3, as DNA: TGCGCCAGCAGTGAGTCGACAGGGCGGTATGAGCAGTTCTTC.

This clone was observed at least ten times. The chain is built from TRBV4-1 and TRBJ1-1; 9 positions match TRBD1. The CDR3 is made up of 14 amino acids. The germline V gene has CDR1 MGHRA and CDR2 YSYEKL. Germline trimming cut 4 bases from V and 10 bases from J; bases unmatched to any gene: 10. CDR3 DNA sequence: TGCGCCAGCAGCCTACGGGACAGGGAGAGTGGAGCTTTCTTT. Translation gives CASSLRDRESGAFF.

The V and J genes are TRBV19 and TRBJ2-2, with a possible D match to TRBD1 (6 bases). Germline CDR1 is LNHDA and CDR2 is SQIVND (reference sequence). The CDR3 is 18 residues long. Trimming shortened V by 4 bases and J by 0 bases, and 18 bases separated the two germline ends. CDR3 sequence (DNA): TGTGCCAGTAGTACCAGGCCGGCAGGGGCGTCGAACACCGGGGAGCTGTTTTTT. Translating it yields CASSTRPAGASNTGELFF.

The chain is built from TRBV9 and TRBJ2-2; tentatively, D is TRBD2 (5 bases). Trimming shortened V by 3 bases and J by 7 bases, and 13 bases separated the two germline ends. In germline, CDR1 is SGDLS, CDR2 YYNGEE. This CDR3 comprises 14 residues. This CDR3 is CASSASAGRGELFF. The CDR3 DNA reads as TGTGCCAGCAGCGCCTCCGCGGGTCGCGGGGAGCTGTTTTTT. Combining the CDR3 with reference TRBV9 and TRBJ2-2 gives the whole variable domain DSGVTQTPKHLITATGQRVTLRCSPRSGDLSVYWYQQSLDQGLQFLIQYYNGEERAKGNILERFSAQQFPDLHSELNLSSLELGDSALYFCASSASAGRGELFFGEGSRLTVL.

The chain recombines TRBV19 with TRBJ2-6; 8 bases are a match to TRBD1. Per germline, CDR1 LNHDA and CDR2 SQIVND (reference sequence). Unmatched junction bases numbered 6, after V lost 5 bases and J lost 0 bases. The length of the CDR3 is 17 residues. CDR3 DNA: TGTGCCAGTAGTGACAGGGGCTTACCCTCTGGGGCCAACGTCCTGACTTTC. It is translated as CASSDRGLPSGANVLTF. The variable domain in full, completed from reference TRBV19 and TRBJ2-6, reads DGGITQSPKYLFRKEGQNVTLSCEQNLNHDAMYWYRQDPGQGLRLIYYSQIVNDFQKGDIAEGYSVSREKKESFPLTVTSAQKNPTAFYLCASSDRGLPSGANVLTFGAGSRLTVL.

V usage is TRBV12-3 or TRBV12-4 and J usage is TRBJ2-7, with D perhaps TRBD1 (5 bases). There are 13 residues in the CDR3. Trimming left V 7 bases short and J 5 bases short, with 15 bases between. CDR3 sequence: CASTVRVGNEQYF. The DNA for the CDR3 is TGTGCCAGCACCGTCAGGGTAGGGAACGAGCAGTACTTC.

The rearrangement joins TRBV18 to TRBJ1-1; the D is unclear. Germline V gene data show CDR1 as KGHSH and CDR2 as LQKENI. The CDR3 consists of 15 residues. V was trimmed by 2 bases and J by 3 bases, leaving 13 bases between them. CDR3: CASSPKGGGDTEAFF. The CDR3 bases are TGTGCCAGCTCACCAAAAGGCGGCGGGGACACTGAAGCTTTCTTT.

This sequence joins TRBV2 and TRBJ2-7; 10 bases match TRBD1. J lost 0 bases, V lost 5 bases, and 10 bases had no gene match. CDR3 size: 17 residues. Germline V CDR1 and CDR2: SNHLY, FYNNEI. Here the CDR3 reads CASSSPGTGASSYEQYF. The CDR3 region has the DNA TGTGCCAGCAGTAGTCCCGGGACAGGGGCGAGCTCCTACGAGCAGTACTTC. The variable domain in full, completed from reference TRBV2 and TRBJ2-7, reads EPEVTQTPSHQVTQMGQEVILRCVPISNHLYFYWYRQILGQKVEFLVSFYNNEISEKSEIFDDQFSVERPDGSNFTLKIRSTKLEDSAMYFCASSSPGTGASSYEQYFGPGTRLTVT.

The chain joins TRBV2 to TRBJ1-2, with 9 positions matching TRBD1. The length of the CDR3 is 13 residues. V shed 6 bases, J shed 8 bases, and the junction held 7 bases outside the gene matches. Germline loops: CDR1 SNHLY, CDR2 FYNNEI. CDR3 amino acids: CASSGQGLKGYTF. The CDR3 nucleotides are TGTGCCAGCAGCGGACAGGGGTTAAAGGGCTACACCTTC.

The CDR3 nucleotides are TGTGCCAGTAGACCTACAGGGGGTTACTACGAGCAGTACTTC. Translated: CASRPTGGYYEQYF. The gene calls are TRBV19 and TRBJ2-7; TRBD1 matches at 8 bases. J lost 3 bases, V lost 6 bases, and 7 bases had no gene match. This CDR3 has 14 amino acids. Germline V gene sequence: CDR1 LNHDA, CDR2 SQIVND (reference sequence).

The chain combines TRBV23-1 with TRBJ2-2; D unclear. TRBV23-1 is designated an ORF whose function remains uncertain. The CDR3 has 12 amino acids. V shed 3 bases and J shed 1 base, with 0 bases lying between them. CDR3 amino acids: CASSQNTGELFF. The CDR3 coding sequence is TGCGCCAGCAGTCAGAACACCGGGGAGCTGTTTTTT.

The chain joins TRBV20-1 to TRBJ1-1, with unresolved D. This CDR3 is 17 amino acids long. Germline CDR1 is DFQATT and CDR2 is SNEGSKA (reference sequence). The V end was cut by 3 bases, the J end by 0 bases, with 20 bases between. The CDR3 DNA reads as TGCAGTGCTAGTCTCCCCAATCTGGCAGGCATGAACACTGAAGCTTTCTTT. Translating gives CSASLPNLAGMNTEAFF.

The chain employs TRBV5-6 and TRBJ2-7; the match to TRBD2 covers 10 bases. Germline V gives CDR1 SGHDT, CDR2 YYEEEE. The CDR3 runs 12 residues. J was trimmed by 9 bases and V by 3 bases; bases with no gene match: 3. The CDR3 DNA reads as TGTGCCAGCAGCTCACGACTAGCGGGGCAGTACTTC. This sequence encodes CASSSRLAGQYF.

The chain couples TRBV13 to TRBJ2-7; D is undetermined. Looked up from germline, CDR1 is PRHDT and CDR2 is FYEKMQ (reference sequence). There are 13 residues in the CDR3. Trimming took off 3 bases at V and 3 bases at J, with 9 bases between the two ends. DNA of the CDR3: TGTGCCAGCAGCTTCGGACCGAACTACGAGCAGTACTTC. It encodes CASSFGPNYEQYF.

This clone was detected only once. The gene calls are TRBV19 and TRBJ1-4; maybe TRBD1 (5 bases). The ends were cut back, 8 bases at V and 0 bases at J, with 16 bases in the middle. From germline, CDR1 is LNHDA and CDR2 SQIVND (reference sequence). The CDR3 is 16 amino acids. Written as DNA, the CDR3 is TGTGCCAGTCGGGAGGGGTTAATTGCAACTAATGAAAAACTGTTTTTT. Amino acid sequence: CASREGLIATNEKLFF.

This clone was seen a few times. The V gene is TRBV9, the J gene TRBJ1-2; D remains ambiguous. Trimming took off 4 bases at V and 4 bases at J, with 11 bases between the two ends. The CDR3 totals 13 residues. From germline, CDR1 is SGDLS and CDR2 YYNGEE. The CDR3 protein is CASSSHEGYGYTF. In DNA form, the CDR3 reads TGTGCCAGCAGCTCTCACGAGGGCTATGGCTACACCTTC.

A single count supports this clone. This chain connects TRBV5-1 to TRBJ2-1; 8 nucleotides align to TRBD2. The CDR3 loop spans 16 amino acids. The junction had 6 bases not matched to a gene; V was cut back by 4 bases and J by 0 bases. Per germline, CDR1 SGHRS and CDR2 YFSETQ. The CDR3 is CASSRSGGSSYNEQFF. The CDR3 bases are TGCGCCAGCAGCCGCAGCGGGGGCAGCTCCTACAATGAGCAGTTCTTC.

This clone has only a few counts. V is TRBV6-5 and J is TRBJ1-1; D uncertain. The CDR3 is made up of 13 amino acids. V was clipped by 2 bases and J by 11 bases, with 15 bases between them. The germline V gene has CDR1 MNHEY and CDR2 SVGAGI. The CDR3: CASSYGANRGAFF. In nucleotides, the CDR3 is TGTGCCAGCAGTTACGGCGCAAATAGAGGGGCTTTCTTT.

The chain is built from TRBV12-3 or TRBV12-4 and TRBJ1-4, with D maybe TRBD1 (6 bases). Trimming took 6 bases from V and 8 from J, leaving 13 bases between them. This CDR3 region has 13 residues. The CDR3 protein is CASSQQGGEKLFF. As DNA, the CDR3 is TGTGCCAGCAGCCAACAGGGTGGAGAAAAACTGTTTTTT.